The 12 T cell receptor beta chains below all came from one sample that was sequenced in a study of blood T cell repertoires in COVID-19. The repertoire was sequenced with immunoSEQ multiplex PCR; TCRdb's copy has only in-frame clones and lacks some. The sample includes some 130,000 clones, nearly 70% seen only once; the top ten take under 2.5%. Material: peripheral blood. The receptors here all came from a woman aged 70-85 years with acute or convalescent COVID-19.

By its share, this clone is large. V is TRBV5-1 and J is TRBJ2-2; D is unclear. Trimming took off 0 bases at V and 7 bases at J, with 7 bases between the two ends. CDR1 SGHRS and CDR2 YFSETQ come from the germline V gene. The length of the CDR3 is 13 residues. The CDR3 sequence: CASSLALLGELFF. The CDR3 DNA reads TGCGCCAGCAGCTTGGCCCTCCTCGGGGAGCTGTTTTTT.

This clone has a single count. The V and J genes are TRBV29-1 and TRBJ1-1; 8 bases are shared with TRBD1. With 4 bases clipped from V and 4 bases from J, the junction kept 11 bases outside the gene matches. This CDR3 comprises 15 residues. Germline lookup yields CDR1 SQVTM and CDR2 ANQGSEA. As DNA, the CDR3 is TGCAGCGTTGTTTCAACGGGACAGGTGGGCACTGAAGCTTTCTTT. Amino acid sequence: CSVVSTGQVGTEAFF.

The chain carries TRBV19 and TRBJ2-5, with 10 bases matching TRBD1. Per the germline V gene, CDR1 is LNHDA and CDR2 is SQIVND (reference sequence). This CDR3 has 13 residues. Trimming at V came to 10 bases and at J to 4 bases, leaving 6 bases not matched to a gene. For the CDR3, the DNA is TGTGCCACCCGGGACAGGGGTCGAGAGACCCAGTACTTC. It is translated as CATRDRGRETQYF.

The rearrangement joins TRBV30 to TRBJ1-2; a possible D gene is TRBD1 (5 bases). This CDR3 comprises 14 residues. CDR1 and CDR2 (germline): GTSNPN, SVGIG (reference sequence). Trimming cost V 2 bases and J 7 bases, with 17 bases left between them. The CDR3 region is CAWSLVAGISGYTF. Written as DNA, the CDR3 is TGTGCCTGGAGTCTCGTGGCAGGGATCAGTGGCTACACCTTC.

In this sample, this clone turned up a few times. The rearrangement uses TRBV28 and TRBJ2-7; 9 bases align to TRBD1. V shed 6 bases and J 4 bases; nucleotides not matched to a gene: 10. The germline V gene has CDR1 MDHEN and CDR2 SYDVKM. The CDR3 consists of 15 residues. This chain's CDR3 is CASRTRDRALYEQYF. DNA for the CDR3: TGTGCCAGCAGGACCCGGGACAGGGCTTTGTACGAGCAGTACTTC.

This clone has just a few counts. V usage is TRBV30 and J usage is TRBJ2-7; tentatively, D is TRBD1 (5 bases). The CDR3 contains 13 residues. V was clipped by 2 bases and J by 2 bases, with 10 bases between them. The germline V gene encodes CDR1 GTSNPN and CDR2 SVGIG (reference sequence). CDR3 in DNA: TGTGCCTGGAGTAAAGGGGTTACCTACGAGCAGTACTTC. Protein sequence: CAWSKGVTYEQYF.

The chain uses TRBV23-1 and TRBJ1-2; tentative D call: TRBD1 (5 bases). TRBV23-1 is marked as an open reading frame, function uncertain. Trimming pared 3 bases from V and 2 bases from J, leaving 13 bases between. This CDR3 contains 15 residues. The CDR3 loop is CASSHRVVVNYGYTF. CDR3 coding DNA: TGCGCCAGCAGTCACAGGGTCGTGGTAAACTATGGCTACACCTTC.

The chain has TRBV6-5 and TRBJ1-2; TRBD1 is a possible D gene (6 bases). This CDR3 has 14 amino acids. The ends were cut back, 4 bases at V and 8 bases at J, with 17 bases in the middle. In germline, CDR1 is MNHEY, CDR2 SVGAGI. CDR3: CASSWTRGARGYTF. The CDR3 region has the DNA TGTGCCAGCAGTTGGACCAGGGGCGCGCGGGGCTACACCTTC.

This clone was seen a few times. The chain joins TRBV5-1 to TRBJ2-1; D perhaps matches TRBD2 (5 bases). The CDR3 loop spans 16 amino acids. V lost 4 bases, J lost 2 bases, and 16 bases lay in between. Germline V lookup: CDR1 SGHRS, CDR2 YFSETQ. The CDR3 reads CASSPETSSTYNEQFF. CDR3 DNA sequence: TGCGCCAGCAGCCCAGAAACTAGTTCAACCTACAATGAGCAGTTCTTC.

The CDR3 DNA reads as TGTGCCAGCAGCTGGGACTCTGGGGAGCTGTTTTTT. It is translated as CASSWDSGELFF. This rearrangement joins TRBV7-9 to TRBJ2-2, with TRBD2 as a possible D gene (6 bases). Trimming took 4 bases from V and 8 from J, leaving 8 bases between them. The germline V gene has CDR1 SEHNR and CDR2 FQNEAQ (reference sequence). This CDR3 comprises 12 residues.

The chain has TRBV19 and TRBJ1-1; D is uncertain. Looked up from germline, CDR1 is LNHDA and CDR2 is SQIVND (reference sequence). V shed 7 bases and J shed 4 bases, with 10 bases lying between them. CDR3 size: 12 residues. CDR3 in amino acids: CASTLEGTEAFF. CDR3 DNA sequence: TGTGCCAGTACCCTAGAAGGCACTGAAGCTTTCTTT.

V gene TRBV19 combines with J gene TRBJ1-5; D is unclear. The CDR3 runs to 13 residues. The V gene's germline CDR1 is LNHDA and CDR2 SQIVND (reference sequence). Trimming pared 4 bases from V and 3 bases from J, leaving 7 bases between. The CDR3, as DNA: TGTGCCAGTAGTAGACGGGACAATCAGCCCCAGCATTTT. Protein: CASSRRDNQPQHF.